This TCR beta chain came from a study of blood T cell repertoires in COVID-19. The wider study: Spain, Italy and the United States supplied samples that represented acute and convalescent COVID-19. T cells, B-cell-depleted T cells, or PBMCs provided the cDNA or gDNA that served as material.

Authors' methods: Reference gene primer amplification yielded estimated nucleated cell counts. Sequenced by immunoSEQ multiplex PCR; TCRdb stores in-frame clones only, minus some. V and J calls and clone size are copied from that table; D and trimming were computed from the DNA. The data contain approximately 150,000 clones, 80% to 90% of them singletons. This clonotype was sampled from a man in his sixties with active or convalescent COVID-19. Sequenced: peripheral blood.

CDR3 in amino acids: CASSYSRRLNTGELFF. The DNA of the CDR3 is TGTGCCAGCAGTTACTCGAGGCGGCTGAACACCGGGGAGCTGTTTTTT. The chain couples TRBV6-5 to TRBJ2-2; D ambiguous. V lost 0 bases, J lost 1 base, and 9 bases lay in between. The length of the CDR3 is 16 residues. CDR1 and CDR2 from the germline V gene are MNHEY and SVGAGI.